This record concerns one TCR beta chain sequence. This sample is drawn from a study of T cell changes during pregnancy in multiple sclerosis. The CDR3 has 19 amino acids. CDR1 and CDR2 (germline): LNHDA, SQIVND (reference sequence). V was pared by 3 bases and J by 0 bases, with 9 bases of the junction left unmatched. Assay: immunoSEQ multiplex PCR; the TCRdb copy retains only in-frame clones and omits some. The sample carries tens of thousands of clones, approximately 90% recorded once. This TCR was recovered from a female donor with multiple sclerosis, enrolled in a pregnancy study. Source: peripheral blood, taken after pregnancy. The chain links TRBV19 to TRBJ2-6; 9 bases are a match to TRBD1. CDR3 nucleotides: TGTGCCAGTAGTATTAGAGGGACAGGGATCTACTCTGGGGCCAACGTCCTGACTTTC. Its translation: CASSIRGTGIYSGANVLTF.